Shown below are 18 T cell receptor beta chains from a single sample sequenced in a study of control samples from healthy donors and cancer patients (TCRdb year 2020). The library was built by means of the immunoSEQ multiplex PCR assay. TCRdb's version of the immuneACCESS table is confined to in-frame rearrangements and falls short of the full clone set. An unresolved V gene accounts for under half of the shortfall where checked; the remainder is of unknown origin. This sample gives about 110,000 clones in total; around nine tenths of them show up just once. The ten largest clonotypes hold about 4.7% of the sample. Sample: blood. These TCRs come from a human donor in good health. The donor label of this sample is uncertain.

CDR3 protein: CSAQGETQYF. As DNA, the CDR3 is TGCAGTGCACAGGGGGAGACCCAGTACTTC. The chain employs TRBV20-1 and TRBJ2-5; 7 bases align to TRBD1. The junction had 0 bases not matched to a gene; V was cut back by 6 bases and J by 5 bases. CDR3 length: 10 residues. CDR1 is DFQATT, CDR2 SNEGSKA, per germline (reference sequence).

The rearrangement uses TRBV6-5 and TRBJ1-6, with D unresolved. The CDR3 runs to 14 residues. Germline CDR1 is MNHEY and CDR2 is SVGAGI. V shed 4 bases and J shed 1 base, with 5 bases lying between them. CDR3 protein: CASSSASYNSPLHF. The CDR3 coding sequence is TGTGCCAGCAGTTCAGCGTCCTATAATTCACCCCTCCACTTT.

This chain uses TRBV24-1 with TRBJ1-5; 9 nucleotides align to TRBD1. The germline CDR1 and CDR2 sequences are KGHDR and SFDVKD. The CDR3 is 16 amino acids. Germline trimming cut 4 bases from V and 4 bases from J; bases unmatched to any gene: 7. The CDR3 protein is CATSDPGQGPNQPQHF. The CDR3, as DNA: TGTGCCACCAGTGACCCGGGACAGGGCCCAAATCAGCCCCAGCATTTT.

In DNA, the CDR3 is TGTGCCAGCAGCTTAGGGACAGAGAGGAAAGAGACCCAGTACTTC. This gives the protein CASSLGTERKETQYF. V and J are TRBV11-2 and TRBJ2-5; the D gene is possibly TRBD1 (6 bases). Trimming shortened V by 1 base and J by 3 bases, and 12 bases separated the two germline ends. Germline-derived CDR1 and CDR2 are SGHAT and FQNNGV. CDR3 length: 15 residues.

The genes are TRBV6-5 and TRBJ1-5; D is unresolved. This CDR3 spans 13 amino acids. Between the trimmed V and J ends, which lost 6 bases and 5 bases, there was a span of 11 bases. CDR1 MNHEY and CDR2 SVGAGI come from the germline V gene. The DNA of the CDR3 is TGTGCCAGCAGCGGGGTGCTTTATCAGCCCCAGCATTTT. It yields the protein CASSGVLYQPQHF.

V is TRBV27 and J is TRBJ1-2; D ambiguous. The germline V gene has CDR1 MNHEY and CDR2 SMNVEV (reference sequence). Trimming cost V 0 bases and J 0 bases, with 8 bases left between them. The CDR3 sequence is 15 residues long. The DNA of the CDR3 is TGTGCCAGCAGTTTATCGGGCAGAGCTAACTATGGCTACACCTTC. Translated, it gives CASSLSGRANYGYTF.

The chain employs TRBV12-3 or TRBV12-4 and TRBJ1-4; no clear D. V was pared by 6 bases and J by 6 bases, with 8 bases between. CDR3 size: 12 residues. CDR3 region: CASSLQDEKLFF. CDR3 nucleotide sequence: TGTGCCAGCAGCCTCCAAGATGAAAAACTGTTTTTT.

The chain employs TRBV24-1 and TRBJ2-7, with TRBD2 as a possible D gene (5 bases). V was cut by 0 bases and J by 4 bases, with 27 bases left in between. The CDR3 length is 20 residues. Germline-derived CDR1 and CDR2 are KGHDR and SFDVKD. DNA of the CDR3: TGTGCCACCAGTGATTTGGGGAGAAGTGGGGTAATTAACGAATTATACGAGCAGTACTTC. It encodes CATSDLGRSGVINELYEQYF.

The chain combines TRBV25-1 with TRBJ2-2; D unclear. The CDR3 runs to 13 residues. The V gene lost 5 bases and the J gene lost 5 bases, with 9 bases spanning the gap. Germline V gene data show CDR1 as MGHDK and CDR2 as SYGVNS. The CDR3 coding sequence is TGTGCCAGCAGTTTTTCCCTTACCGGGGAGCTGTTTTTT. Translation gives CASSFSLTGELFF.

The chain is built from TRBV18 and TRBJ1-1; 8 bases agree with TRBD1. The J segment lost 1 base and the V segment lost 5 bases, leaving 9 bases of the junction unmatched. The germline V gene has CDR1 KGHSH and CDR2 LQKENI. This CDR3 spans 16 amino acids. The CDR3 here is CASSMGTGRWNTEAFF. CDR3 sequence (DNA): TGTGCCAGCTCAATGGGGACAGGCCGGTGGAACACTGAAGCTTTCTTT.

This chain connects TRBV13 to TRBJ2-1; maybe TRBD2 (6 bases). The ends were cut back, 5 bases at V and 6 bases at J, with 17 bases in the middle. The CDR3 spans 15 residues. Germline V lookup: CDR1 PRHDT, CDR2 FYEKMQ (reference sequence). The CDR3 bases are TGTGCCAGCAGCCCTACCGGGAGTAGCGCCAATGAGCAGTTCTTC. Amino acid sequence: CASSPTGSSANEQFF. The variable domain in full, with the rest retrieved from reference TRBV13 and TRBJ2-1, is AAGVIQSPRHLIKEKRETATLKCYPIPRHDTVYWYQQGPGQDPQFLISFYEKMQSDKGSIPDRFSAQQFSDYHSELNMSSLELGDSALYFCASSPTGSSANEQFFGPGTRLTVL.

The chain is built from TRBV10-3 and TRBJ2-6, with D tentatively TRBD1 (5 bases). V was clipped by 2 bases and J by 0 bases, with 20 bases between them. The CDR3 consists of 20 residues. Germline CDR1 ENHRY, CDR2 SYGVKD. The CDR3: CAISERGREPNNSGANVLTF. DNA of the CDR3: TGTGCCATCAGTGAGAGGGGTAGGGAACCAAACAACTCTGGGGCCAACGTCCTGACTTTC.

This chain links TRBV5-5 with TRBJ1-5; possibly TRBD1 for D (6 bases). From germline, CDR1 is SGHKS and CDR2 YYEKEE (reference sequence). The CDR3 has 16 residues. The germline V and J ends were trimmed by 4 bases and 6 bases, with 20 bases remaining between them. CDR3 protein: CASSLGGGQGRQPQHF. The CDR3, as DNA: TGTGCCAGCAGCCTGGGCGGGGGGCAGGGACGTCAGCCCCAGCATTTT. The entire variable domain, with the rest obtained from reference TRBV5-5 and TRBJ1-5, is as follows: DAGVTQSPTHLIKTRGQQVTLRCSPISGHKSVSWYQQVLGQGPQFIFQYYEKEERGRGNFPDRFSARQFPNYSSELNVNALLLGDSALYLCASSLGGGQGRQPQHFGDGTRLSIL.

The chain links TRBV27 to TRBJ1-1; maybe TRBD1 (5 bases). Trimming removed 6 bases at V and 10 bases at J, with 21 bases between. The V gene's germline CDR1 is MNHEY and CDR2 SMNVEV (reference sequence). There are 14 residues in the CDR3. CDR3 nucleotide sequence: TGTGCCAGCAGCAGCCCCCGGGTCGGCCAGGGAGCTTTCTTT. Translating it yields CASSSPRVGQGAFF.

The chain employs TRBV7-2 and TRBJ1-3, with no clear D. CDR3 length: 14 residues. The V end lost 1 base, the J end lost 7 bases, and 11 bases lay between the germline ends. Germline V CDR1 and CDR2: SGHTA, FQGNSA. CDR3 amino acids: CASSLEGTWNTIYF. The CDR3 DNA reads as TGTGCCAGCAGCTTAGAGGGAACCTGGAACACCATATATTTT. Full variable domain (remainder filled in from reference TRBV7-2 and TRBJ1-3): GAGVSQSPSNKVTEKGKDVELRCDPISGHTALYWYRQSLGQGLEFLIYFQGNSAPDKSGLPSDRFSAERTGGSVSTLTIQRTQQEDSAVYLCASSLEGTWNTIYFGEGSWLTVV.

CDR3 protein: CAISEGTSGGPNEQFF. CDR3 nucleotide sequence: TGTGCCATCAGTGAGGGGACTAGCGGGGGTCCCAATGAGCAGTTCTTC. The rearrangement uses TRBV10-3 and TRBJ2-1, with 14 positions matching TRBD2. Losses at the gene ends were 2 bases for V and 6 bases for J; bases not matched to a gene: 3. Germline assignment: CDR1 ENHRY and CDR2 SYGVKD. The CDR3 loop spans 16 amino acids.

V gene TRBV2 combines with J gene TRBJ1-5; 9 bases are a match to TRBD1. V shed 6 bases and J 7 bases; nucleotides not matched to a gene: 7. This CDR3 region has 14 residues. Per the germline V gene, CDR1 is SNHLY and CDR2 is FYNNEI. The CDR3 DNA follows: TGTGCCAGCAGGGGGGACAGGGAGGTACAGCCCCAGCATTTT. This codes for CASRGDREVQPQHF.

This clone was seen just once. The chain uses TRBV7-2 and TRBJ2-2, with 8 bases that match TRBD2. Germline loops: CDR1 SGHTA, CDR2 FQGNSA. The CDR3 has 18 residues. V lost 1 base, J lost 2 bases, and 9 bases stayed unmatched. Here the CDR3 DNA reads TGTGCCAGCAGCTTAGTGGGGGCGGGGGGCACCAACACCGGGGAGCTGTTTTTT. This sequence encodes CASSLVGAGGTNTGELFF.